The 2 T cell receptor beta chains below were found in one sample sequenced in a study of blood T cells in healthy people across ages. Sample-barcoded 5' priming and a J-beta primer mix drove a second PCR of about 6 to 11 cycles. TCRdb used MiXCR to reprocess the 5' RACE reads, holding one entry per CDR3 protein. This table has 650,000 or so distinct CDR3 sequences, around 50% appearing once. Source material: blood. These receptors all stem from a woman at least 80 years old in good health.

A word on this clonotype: The junction departs from germline at one end; a sequencing error may be responsible. The gene calls are TRBV2 and TRBJ2-3; no reliable D call. CDR1 is SNHLY, CDR2 FYNNEI, per germline. This CDR3 is built from 15 residues. The CDR3 nucleotides read TGTGCCAGCAGTGAAGTTTGGGTTAGAACAGCTACGCAGTATTTT. Encoded protein: CASSEVWVRTATQYF.

The J gene is TRBJ1-1, the V gene TRBV6-5; maybe TRBD1 (5 bases). Trimming left V 8 bases short and J 7 bases short, with 17 bases between. The CDR3 runs to 13 residues. Germline V gene sequence: CDR1 MNHEY, CDR2 SVGAGI. The CDR3 spells CASRAGGYSEAFF. DNA for the CDR3: TGTGCCAGCCGGGCCGGGGGGTACAGTGAAGCTTTCTTT.